These T cell receptor beta chains were read from a single sample in a study of shared T cell receptors in the human thymus. Some clones are missing from TCRdb's copy, which holds only in-frame ones; the method was immunoSEQ multiplex PCR. The top ten hold 0.02% of the sample, which has roughly 410,000 clones, 95% seen once. Sequenced input: thymocytes. The receptors stem from a human donor. Each CDR3 is given with its conserved first and last residue. The D gene is left open where the match is weak. Clone size is stated in some rows and not others, as once, few, many or a class when expanded.

V gene: TRBV27
D gene: TRBD2
clone size: once
J gene: TRBJ2-1
CDR3 protein: CASSPGLAEYNEQFF
CDR3 DNA: TGTGCCAGCAGTCCAGGACTAGCGGAGTACAATGAGCAGTTCTTC

V gene: TRBV5-6
D gene: NA
clone size: NA
J gene: TRBJ1-4
CDR3 protein: CASKPYVATNEKLFF
CDR3 DNA: TGTGCCAGCAAGCCATATGTGGCAACTAATGAAAAACTGTTTTTT

V gene: TRBV19
D gene: TRBD2
clone size: NA
J gene: TRBJ2-5
CDR3 protein: CASRGTSGIETQYF
CDR3 DNA: TGTGCCAGTAGAGGCACTAGCGGGATCGAGACCCAGTACTTC

V gene: TRBV27
D gene: TRBD2
clone size: NA
J gene: TRBJ2-5
CDR3 protein: CASSSGLAGVQETQYF
CDR3 DNA: TGTGCCAGCAGTAGTGGGCTAGCGGGGGTCCAAGAGACCCAGTACTTC

V gene: TRBV2
D gene: TRBD2
clone size: NA
J gene: TRBJ2-2
CDR3 protein: CASSMPASGDTGELFF
CDR3 DNA: TGTGCCAGCAGTATGCCGGCTAGCGGGGACACCGGGGAGCTGTTTTTT

V gene: TRBV30
D gene: TRBD2
clone size: NA
J gene: TRBJ2-7
CDR3 protein: CAWSRAGARYEQYF
CDR3 DNA: TGTGCCTGGTCAAGAGCGGGGGCCCGCTACGAGCAGTACTTC

V gene: TRBV11-2
D gene: NA
clone size: NA
J gene: TRBJ2-3
CDR3 protein: CASSGPDTQYF
CDR3 DNA: TGTGCCAGCAGCGGACCAGATACGCAGTATTTT

V gene: TRBV12-5
D gene: NA
clone size: NA
J gene: TRBJ2-1
CDR3 protein: CASGLKRASYNEQFF
CDR3 DNA: TGTGCTAGTGGTTTGAAGAGGGCCTCCTACAATGAGCAGTTCTTC

V gene: TRBV28
D gene: NA
clone size: NA
J gene: TRBJ2-7
CDR3 protein: CASSRRGPLPPYEQYF
CDR3 DNA: TGTGCCAGCAGTCGGAGAGGGCCATTACCTCCCTACGAGCAGTACTTC

V gene: TRBV11-1
D gene: NA
clone size: NA
J gene: TRBJ2-5
CDR3 protein: CASSSKETQYF
CDR3 DNA: TGTGCCAGCAGCTCTAAAGAGACCCAGTACTTC

V gene: TRBV2
D gene: NA
clone size: NA
J gene: TRBJ2-3
CDR3 protein: CASSEADLWLPNTDTQYF
CDR3 DNA: TGTGCCAGCAGTGAAGCGGACCTATGGCTGCCGAACACAGATACGCAGTATTTT

V gene: TRBV14
D gene: TRBD1
clone size: NA
J gene: TRBJ1-4
CDR3 protein: CASSQDLGQGATNEKLFF
CDR3 DNA: TGTGCCAGCAGCCAAGATCTGGGACAGGGTGCAACTAATGAAAAACTGTTTTTT

V gene: TRBV7-9
D gene: NA
clone size: NA
J gene: TRBJ2-1
CDR3 protein: CASSKYPAPFF
CDR3 DNA: TGTGCCAGCAGTAAGTATCCAGCACCGTTCTTC

V gene: TRBV7-2
D gene: TRBD1
clone size: NA
J gene: TRBJ2-7
CDR3 protein: CASSLWTGSTYEQYF
CDR3 DNA: TGTGCCAGCAGCTTATGGACAGGGAGTACCTACGAGCAGTACTTC

V gene: TRBV21-1
D gene: NA
clone size: NA
J gene: TRBJ1-5
CDR3 protein: CASSLRRDIPYSNQPQHF
CDR3 DNA: TGTGCCAGCAGCTTGAGACGGGACATACCTTATAGCAATCAGCCCCAGCATTTT

V gene: TRBV28
D gene: TRBD1
clone size: NA
J gene: TRBJ2-1
CDR3 protein: CASSLGTGGSDEQFF
CDR3 DNA: TGTGCCAGCAGTTTAGGGACAGGGGGGAGCGATGAGCAGTTCTTC

V gene: TRBV7-5
D gene: NA
clone size: NA
J gene: TRBJ2-7
CDR3 protein: CVRSARSYEQYF
CDR3 DNA: TGTGTCAGAAGCGCCCGGTCATACGAGCAGTACTTC

V gene: TRBV4-2
D gene: NA
clone size: once
J gene: TRBJ2-1
CDR3 protein: CASSLFRDEQFF
CDR3 DNA: TGTGCCAGCAGCCTGTTTAGGGATGAGCAGTTCTTC

V gene: TRBV7-3
D gene: NA
clone size: NA
J gene: TRBJ2-3
CDR3 protein: CASSPYGSGRTSTDTQYF
CDR3 DNA: TGTGCCAGCAGCCCCTACGGCTCCGGGCGGACTAGCACAGATACGCAGTATTTT

V gene: TRBV6-5
D gene: NA
clone size: NA
J gene: TRBJ2-7
CDR3 protein: CASSYLESSYEQYF
CDR3 DNA: TGTGCCAGCAGTTACCTCGAGAGCTCCTACGAGCAGTACTTC

V gene: TRBV5-1
D gene: NA
clone size: NA
J gene: TRBJ2-4
CDR3 protein: CASSLEAGEAKNIQYF
CDR3 DNA: TGCGCCAGCAGCTTGGAGGCAGGAGAGGCCAAAAACATTCAGTACTTC

V gene: TRBV29-1
D gene: TRBD1
clone size: NA
J gene: TRBJ1-2
CDR3 protein: CSVGSWTGDYNYGYTF
CDR3 DNA: TGCAGCGTTGGATCATGGACAGGGGACTACAACTATGGCTACACCTTC

V gene: TRBV5-1
D gene: NA
clone size: NA
J gene: TRBJ1-3
CDR3 protein: CASSLGPSSGNTIYF
CDR3 DNA: TGCGCCAGCAGCTTGGGCCCCAGCTCTGGAAACACCATATATTTT

V gene: TRBV5-1
D gene: NA
clone size: NA
J gene: TRBJ2-7
CDR3 protein: CASSLKYRAGGYEQYF
CDR3 DNA: TGCGCCAGCAGCTTGAAGTATCGGGCAGGAGGGTACGAGCAGTACTTC

V gene: TRBV20-1
D gene: NA
clone size: NA
J gene: TRBJ2-3
CDR3 protein: CSAPSTDTQYF
CDR3 DNA: TGCAGTGCCCCCTCCACAGATACGCAGTATTTT

V gene: TRBV19
D gene: NA
clone size: once
J gene: TRBJ2-7
CDR3 protein: CASSIPQGPTYEQYF
CDR3 DNA: TGTGCCAGTAGTATCCCCCAGGGACCTACCTACGAGCAGTACTTC

V gene: TRBV6-1
D gene: TRBD1
clone size: NA
J gene: TRBJ2-5
CDR3 protein: CASSRGAGGAETQYF
CDR3 DNA: TGTGCCAGCAGCCGAGGGGCAGGGGGTGCCGAGACCCAGTACTTC

V gene: TRBV28
D gene: TRBD1
clone size: NA
J gene: TRBJ1-5
CDR3 protein: CASSPGQGTQPQHF
CDR3 DNA: TGTGCCAGCAGCCCCGGACAGGGGACACAGCCCCAGCATTTT

V gene: TRBV30
D gene: NA
clone size: NA
J gene: TRBJ2-1
CDR3 protein: CAWSGRDLALASYNEQFF
CDR3 DNA: TGTGCCTGGAGTGGCCGGGACTTAGCCCTAGCCTCCTACAATGAGCAGTTCTTC

V gene: TRBV25-1
D gene: TRBD1
clone size: NA
J gene: TRBJ1-4
CDR3 protein: CASSELEQGCEKLFF
CDR3 DNA: TGTGCCAGCAGTGAACTTGAACAGGGGTGCGAAAAACTGTTTTTT

V gene: TRBV10-2
D gene: TRBD1
clone size: NA
J gene: TRBJ2-1
CDR3 protein: CASSEGGVGSGEQFF
CDR3 DNA: TGCGCCAGCAGTGAAGGGGGCGTCGGTTCGGGTGAGCAGTTCTTC

V gene: TRBV28
D gene: NA
clone size: once
J gene: TRBJ1-1
CDR3 protein: CASTRSPLNTEAFF
CDR3 DNA: TGTGCCAGCACCCGGAGCCCCCTAAACACTGAAGCTTTCTTT

V gene: TRBV6-6
D gene: NA
clone size: once
J gene: TRBJ1-2
CDR3 protein: CASSYFGAPFNYGYTF
CDR3 DNA: TGTGCCAGCAGTTACTTTGGGGCTCCTTTTAACTATGGCTACACCTTC

V gene: TRBV29-1
D gene: NA
clone size: NA
J gene: TRBJ1-5
CDR3 protein: CSVEFQGSDQPQHF
CDR3 DNA: TGCAGCGTTGAATTTCAGGGATCAGATCAGCCCCAGCATTTT

V gene: TRBV11-2
D gene: NA
clone size: NA
J gene: TRBJ1-4
CDR3 protein: CASSSLDPWETNEKLFF
CDR3 DNA: TGTGCCAGCAGCTCGTTAGACCCCTGGGAAACTAATGAAAAACTGTTTTTT

V gene: TRBV7-2
D gene: NA
clone size: NA
J gene: TRBJ1-3
CDR3 protein: CASSLKGGCGGFSGNTIYF
CDR3 DNA: TGTGCCAGCAGCTTAAAGGGGGGTTGCGGGGGATTCTCTGGAAACACCATATATTTT

V gene: TRBV7-3
D gene: NA
clone size: NA
J gene: TRBJ2-6
CDR3 protein: CASSLKTVATGANVLTF
CDR3 DNA: TGTGCCAGCAGCCTCAAAACGGTGGCCACTGGGGCCAACGTCCTGACTTTC

V gene: TRBV19
D gene: TRBD2
clone size: NA
J gene: TRBJ2-1
CDR3 protein: CASSIRRAGDYLEQFF
CDR3 DNA: TGTGCCAGTAGTATACGTCGAGCGGGAGACTATCTTGAGCAGTTCTTC

V gene: TRBV19
D gene: TRBD1
clone size: NA
J gene: TRBJ2-7
CDR3 protein: CATHPGQGAWEQYF
CDR3 DNA: TGTGCCACCCACCCAGGACAGGGGGCCTGGGAGCAGTACTTC

V gene: TRBV7-2
D gene: NA
clone size: NA
J gene: TRBJ2-7
CDR3 protein: CASSSGNRYEQYF
CDR3 DNA: TGTGCCAGCAGCTCAGGGAATAGGTACGAGCAGTACTTC

V gene: TRBV21-1
D gene: NA
clone size: NA
J gene: TRBJ2-1
CDR3 protein: CASSKEESGRCHNEQFF
CDR3 DNA: TGTGCCAGCAGCAAAGAGGAGAGCGGGAGGTGCCACAATGAGCAGTTCTTC

V gene: TRBV19
D gene: NA
clone size: NA
J gene: TRBJ2-3
CDR3 protein: CASSIKQGSEDTQYF
CDR3 DNA: TGTGCCAGTAGTATTAAGCAGGGCAGCGAAGATACGCAGTATTTT

V gene: TRBV6-1
D gene: NA
clone size: NA
J gene: TRBJ1-2
CDR3 protein: CASSESRWGRDTF
CDR3 DNA: TGTGCCAGCAGTGAATCACGGTGGGGCAGAGACACCTTC

V gene: TRBV7-9
D gene: TRBD1
clone size: NA
J gene: TRBJ1-2
CDR3 protein: CASSPTRQGIDTF
CDR3 DNA: TGTGCCAGCAGCCCTACTAGACAGGGAATTGACACCTTC

V gene: TRBV27
D gene: TRBD1
clone size: NA
J gene: TRBJ2-2
CDR3 protein: CASSLGQGRTGELFF
CDR3 DNA: TGTGCCAGCAGTTTAGGACAGGGGAGGACCGGGGAGCTGTTTTTT

V gene: TRBV20-1
D gene: TRBD1
clone size: NA
J gene: TRBJ2-5
CDR3 protein: CGHRGQETQYF
CDR3 DNA: TGCGGACACAGGGGACAAGAGACCCAGTACTTC

V gene: TRBV7-3
D gene: TRBD2
clone size: NA
J gene: TRBJ2-3
CDR3 protein: CASSPVSGRRDTQYF
CDR3 DNA: TGTGCCAGCAGCCCAGTTAGCGGGAGGAGGGATACGCAGTATTTT

V gene: TRBV27
D gene: NA
clone size: NA
J gene: TRBJ2-7
CDR3 protein: CASSYPVRETYEQYF
CDR3 DNA: TGTGCCAGCAGTTACCCTGTAAGGGAAACCTACGAGCAGTACTTC

V gene: TRBV6-5
D gene: NA
clone size: once
J gene: TRBJ1-1
CDR3 protein: CASKRGDWNTEAFF
CDR3 DNA: TGTGCCAGCAAAAGGGGAGACTGGAACACTGAAGCTTTCTTT

V gene: TRBV27
D gene: TRBD2
clone size: NA
J gene: TRBJ2-1
CDR3 protein: CASSFPSGRAPYNEQFF
CDR3 DNA: TGTGCCAGCAGTTTCCCGAGCGGGAGGGCCCCCTACAATGAGCAGTTCTTC

V gene: TRBV6-4
D gene: TRBD2
clone size: NA
J gene: TRBJ2-7
CDR3 protein: CASSALAGGSPGEQYF
CDR3 DNA: TGTGCCAGCAGCGCCCTAGCGGGAGGGTCCCCGGGGGAGCAGTACTTC

V gene: TRBV28
D gene: TRBD1
clone size: NA
J gene: TRBJ1-2
CDR3 protein: CASSLGRDRVFYGYTF
CDR3 DNA: TGTGCCAGCAGTTTGGGCCGGGACAGAGTCTTCTATGGCTACACCTTC

V gene: TRBV19
D gene: TRBD1
clone size: NA
J gene: TRBJ2-7
CDR3 protein: CASSRHLKRGRGLYEQYF
CDR3 DNA: TGTGCCAGTAGCCGCCACCTCAAAAGGGGGCGCGGTCTCTACGAGCAGTACTTC

V gene: TRBV2
D gene: NA
clone size: NA
J gene: TRBJ2-1
CDR3 protein: CASRQGLDNEQFF
CDR3 DNA: TGTGCCAGCAGGCAGGGACTTGACAATGAGCAGTTCTTC